The following is a T cell receptor (beta chain) sequence with its context. Its antigen is currently unknown. Each sample used at least 6.5 million PBMCs. This sample is drawn from a study of blood T cells in healthy people across ages. Study-wide findings and caveats: Age showed a roughly linear inverse relationship with TCR beta diversity per million T cells. The CMV status of each donor remained undetermined, and this could have confounded shifts in expanded clonotypes.

V lost 5 bases and J lost 5; bases outside the gene matches: 6. The CDR3 is 15 amino acids. The germline V gene has CDR1 KGHDR and CDR2 SFDVKD. PCR was performed a second time for about 6 to 12 cycles using a sample-barcoded 5' primer and a J-beta primer mix. With 12 random nucleotides, a template-switch adaptor tagged each individual cDNA molecule. TCRdb itself ran the 5' RACE reads through MiXCR, one entry per CDR3 protein. The sample yields 1.5 million to 2 million distinct CDR3 sequences, about 31% seen once. This TCR derives from a woman younger than 45 in good health. The specimen was blood. The chain links TRBV24-1 to TRBJ1-5; 9 nucleotides align to TRBD1. The CDR3 DNA reads as TGTGCCACCAGTGCAGTAACAGGGGGCGATCAGCCCCAGCATTTT. It is translated as CATSAVTGGDQPQHF.